This TCR beta chain was observed in a study of cytomegalovirus exposure and HLA in healthy donors. A remark on this clone: Other DNA sequences within the sample encode an identical CDR3.

PCR amplification relied on 60 Vbeta primers (plus 13 Jbeta primers). Measured with immunoSEQ multiplex PCR; TCRdb has only the in-frame clones, and not every one. The profile shows 140,000 to 150,000 clones, around 9.7% of them singletons. The sequence came from a man over 45 in good health and CMV-seronegative. The specimen sequenced was PBMCs.

The CDR3 spells CASSVDRGSYNEQFF. For the CDR3, the DNA is TGTGCCAGTAGTGTCGACAGGGGATCCTACAATGAGCAGTTCTTC. The V call is TRBV19, the J call TRBJ2-1; 8 bases line up with TRBD1. J lost 1 base, V lost 5 bases, and 4 bases had no gene match. Germline V gene lookup returns CDR1 LNHDA and CDR2 SQIVND (reference sequence). The CDR3 has 15 residues.